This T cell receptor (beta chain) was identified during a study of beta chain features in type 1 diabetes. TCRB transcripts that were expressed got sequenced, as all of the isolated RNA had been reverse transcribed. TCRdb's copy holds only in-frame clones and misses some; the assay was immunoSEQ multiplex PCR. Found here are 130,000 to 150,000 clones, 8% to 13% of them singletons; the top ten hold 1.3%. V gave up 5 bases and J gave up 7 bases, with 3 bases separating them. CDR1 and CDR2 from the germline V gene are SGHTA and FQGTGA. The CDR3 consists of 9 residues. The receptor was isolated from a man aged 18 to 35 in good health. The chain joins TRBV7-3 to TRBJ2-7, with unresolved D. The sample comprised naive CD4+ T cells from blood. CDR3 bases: TGTGCCAGCAGCCAGGAGCAGTACTTC. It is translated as CASSQEQYF.